This T cell receptor (beta chain) was captured in a study of cytomegalovirus exposure and HLA in healthy donors. Amplification used 60 Vbeta primers and 13 Jbeta primers. The repertoire was sequenced with immunoSEQ multiplex PCR; TCRdb's copy has only in-frame clones and lacks some. The sample has roughly 43,000 clones. This CDR3 is 15 amino acids long. Trimming cost V 2 bases and J 4 bases; bases outside gene matches: 8. CDR1 is MNHEY and CDR2 is SMNVEV in the germline V gene (reference sequence). Study-wide results and caveats: Later analysis identified a missense DCLRE1C variant that was linked to TCR beta V- and J-gene trimming.

Remarks on this clone: Antigen: not known.

Sequencing was carried out using PBMCs. The gene calls are TRBV27 and TRBJ2-7; 7 nucleotides match TRBD2. The TCR comes from a woman aged 40 to 49 in good health and CMV-seronegative. The CDR3 sequence: CASSLAGAPGYEQYF. CDR3 DNA: TGTGCCAGCAGTTTAGCGGGAGCCCCGGGATACGAGCAGTACTTC.